This T cell receptor beta chain was recovered during a study of low-dose radiotherapy and immunotherapy resistance in tumors. With TRAV- and TRBV-specific primers, first-strand cDNA was made, covering the alpha and beta chains. TCR amplification involved about 18 PCR cycles with a constant-region primer and V-primer adapter. TCRdb analysed the reads with MiXCR anew, one entry per CDR3 protein. In the table there are more than 85,000 distinct CDR3 sequences, roughly a tenth of which are singletons. Specified time point: before trial treatment. This clonotype was seen at least ten times. Germline assignment: CDR1 SGHTA and CDR2 FQGNSA. Trimming cost V 2 bases and J 0 bases; bases outside gene matches: 5. This CDR3 spans 16 amino acids.

The chain is built from TRBV7-2 and TRBJ1-1; 8 bases fit TRBD1. The TCR originated in a male donor with prostate cancer. The sequences come from PBMCs, collected before treatment. The CDR3 loop is CASSLWSGGVNTEAFF. For the CDR3, the DNA is TGTGCCAGCAGCTTATGGTCAGGGGGCGTGAACACTGAAGCTTTCTTT.